One and the same sample provided the 20 T cell receptor beta chains below, sequenced in a study of early T cells in non-severe SARS-CoV-2 infection. TCRdb processed the 5' RACE reads anew with MiXCR; each CDR3 protein has one entry. The sample contains about 66,000 distinct CDR3 sequences, roughly 18% of which appear only once. The sequences come from whole blood, collected at baseline. All receptors derive from an adult who was a healthcare worker with PCR-confirmed SARS-CoV-2 infection or an uninfected control (not recorded which).

In its sample, this clonotype was seen many times. This chain connects TRBV18 to TRBJ2-3; D uncertain. Trimming took off 4 bases at V and 2 bases at J, with 4 bases between the two ends. Germline V gene sequence: CDR1 KGHSH, CDR2 LQKENI. The CDR3 covers 12 residues. CDR3 DNA sequence: TGTGCCAGCTCACGAGACACAGATACGCAGTATTTT. As protein: CASSRDTDTQYF.

This clonotype was counted between two and nine times. This chain connects TRBV6-1 to TRBJ1-2, with D perhaps TRBD1 (6 bases). V was trimmed by 6 bases and J by 3 bases, leaving 20 bases between them. Germline V gene data show CDR1 as MNHNS and CDR2 as SASEGT. There are 16 residues in the CDR3. CDR3 sequence reads: CASSESTGRRYYGYTF. The DNA for the CDR3 is TGTGCCAGCAGCGAAAGTACAGGGAGACGATACTATGGCTACACCTTC.

This clonotype has a handful of counts. The chain couples TRBV6-1 to TRBJ2-7, with D tentatively TRBD1 (5 bases). Trimming removed 0 bases at V and 3 bases at J, with 15 bases between. The CDR3 sequence is 16 residues long. The germline gives CDR1 MNHNS, CDR2 SASEGT. In DNA form, the CDR3 reads TGTGCCAGCAGTGAAGCGCTTACAGGCGTAATCTACGAGCAGTACTTC. This encodes CASSEALTGVIYEQYF.

This clonotype was found a few times. J is TRBJ2-1 and V is TRBV11-2, with 7 bases fitting TRBD2. V shed 2 bases, J shed 7 bases, and the junction held 2 bases outside the gene matches. The CDR3 is made up of 13 amino acids. Germline assignment: CDR1 SGHAT and CDR2 FQNNGV. The CDR3 reads CASSLTGGNEQFF. The CDR3 DNA follows: TGTGCCAGCAGCTTAACCGGGGGGAATGAGCAGTTCTTC.

The V gene is TRBV10-2, the J gene TRBJ2-3; 8 nucleotides match TRBD1. The V gene's germline CDR1 is WSHSY and CDR2 SAAADI. Trimming cost V 7 bases and J 2 bases; bases outside gene matches: 8. The CDR3 loop spans 15 amino acids. The CDR3 sequence: CASKETGEVTDTQYF. CDR3 nucleotides: TGCGCCAGCAAAGAGACAGGGGAAGTCACAGATACGCAGTATTTT.

The chain carries TRBV20-1 and TRBJ1-2; D not certain. The CDR3 is 11 amino acids. V dropped 7 bases and J dropped 4 bases, with 10 bases sitting between them. The germline V gene has CDR1 DFQATT and CDR2 SNEGSKA (reference sequence). CDR3 amino acids: CSVPWLYGYTF. CDR3 in DNA: TGCAGTGTCCCTTGGCTCTATGGCTACACCTTC.

The chain employs TRBV7-6 and TRBJ2-3; weak D call: TRBD2 (6 bases). Per the germline V gene, CDR1 is SGHVS and CDR2 is FNYEAQ. This CDR3 is built from 15 residues. Between the trimmed V and J ends, which lost 0 bases and 5 bases, there was a span of 12 bases. The CDR3 DNA sequence: TGTGCCAGCAGCTTAGCGGGGGGTACGGGAGATACGCAGTATTTT. Residues: CASSLAGGTGDTQYF.

This clonotype has just a few counts. The CDR3, as DNA: TGTGCCAGCAGCGGTCGGGGGCAGCCCCAGCATTTT. This encodes CASSGRGQPQHF. V and J are TRBV28 and TRBJ1-5, with D maybe TRBD1 (5 bases). Germline V gives CDR1 MDHEN, CDR2 SYDVKM. The CDR3 totals 12 residues. Deletions cut 6 bases from V and 7 bases from J, with 10 bases between.

This clonotype turned up a few times. The V and J genes are TRBV5-6 and TRBJ2-7; 9 positions agree with TRBD2. CDR1 is SGHDT, CDR2 YYEEEE, per germline. The J segment lost 2 bases and the V segment lost 2 bases, leaving 2 bases of the junction unmatched. The CDR3 is made up of 14 amino acids. CDR3 in DNA: TGTGCCAGCAGCTTTAGCGGGGGAACCTACGAGCAGTACTTC. Its translation is CASSFSGGTYEQYF.

This clonotype turned up a few times. The chain joins TRBV5-4 to TRBJ2-7, with 8 nucleotides matching TRBD1. The CDR3 has 14 residues. With 0 bases clipped from V and 6 bases from J, the junction kept 5 bases outside the gene matches. Germline lookup yields CDR1 SGHNT and CDR2 YYREEE (reference sequence). The DNA of the CDR3 is TGTGCCAGCAGCTTGGGACAGGGGCTCCTCGAGCAGTACTTC. Amino acid sequence: CASSLGQGLLEQYF. The full variable domain, rest sourced from reference TRBV5-4 and TRBJ2-7, is ETGVTQSPTHLIKTRGQQVTLRCSSQSGHNTVSWYQQALGQGPQFIFQYYREEENGRGNFPPRFSGLQFPNYSSELNVNALELDDSALYLCASSLGQGLLEQYFGPGTRLTVT.

This chain joins TRBV6-5 and TRBJ1-6; TRBD1 matches at 8 bases. The germline V gene has CDR1 MNHEY and CDR2 SVGAGI. V trimming: 5 bases; J trimming: 0 bases; junction bases outside the gene matches: 3. The CDR3 is 16 residues long. Here the CDR3 reads CASSHRGSSYNSPLHF. The CDR3 DNA reads as TGTGCCAGCAGTCACAGGGGGAGCTCCTATAATTCACCCCTCCACTTT.

This sequence joins TRBV12-3 or TRBV12-4 and TRBJ1-1; 9 positions agree with TRBD1. V lost 5 bases, J lost 4 bases, and 5 bases stayed unmatched. The CDR3 spans 14 residues. The CDR3: CASSPGQGSTEAFF. DNA for the CDR3: TGTGCCAGCAGTCCCGGACAGGGGAGCACTGAAGCTTTCTTT.

V and J are TRBV14 and TRBJ2-2; 12 bases are shared with TRBD2. V shed 4 bases and J 4 bases; nucleotides not matched to a gene: 4. CDR1 is SGHDN, CDR2 FVKESK, per germline. The CDR3 covers 16 residues. The CDR3 nucleotides read TGTGCCAGCAGCCGGACTAGCGGGGCGATCACCGGGGAGCTGTTTTTT. Its protein is CASSRTSGAITGELFF.

This chain uses TRBV5-6 with TRBJ2-3; 11 nucleotides align to TRBD1. In germline, CDR1 is SGHDT, CDR2 YYEEEE. This CDR3 spans 16 amino acids. After removal of 2 bases from V and 6 bases from J, the junction contained 8 bases not matched to a gene. CDR3 sequence (DNA): TGTGCCAGCAGCTTACGGACAGGGGGCTACCTGGATACGCAGTATTTT. This translates into CASSLRTGGYLDTQYF.

This clonotype has only a few counts. V gene TRBV7-9 combines with J gene TRBJ2-1, with a tentative D call TRBD1 (6 bases). CDR3 size: 14 residues. The ends were cut back, 5 bases at V and 3 bases at J, with 11 bases in the middle. Germline assignment: CDR1 SEHNR and CDR2 FQNEAQ (reference sequence). DNA for the CDR3: TGTGCCAGCAGCCACCGACAGGACTACAATGAGCAGTTCTTC. Its protein product is CASSHRQDYNEQFF.

The rearrangement uses TRBV12-3 or TRBV12-4 and TRBJ2-5, with D possibly matching TRBD1 (6 bases). V lost 5 bases to trimming and J lost 1 base, with 8 bases between them. CDR3 length: 13 amino acids. The CDR3 DNA follows: TGTGCCAGCAGTCGGGACACCCAAGAGACCCAGTACTTC. Its translation is CASSRDTQETQYF.

This clonotype appeared a few times. The chain combines TRBV12-3 or TRBV12-4 with TRBJ2-1; 11 nucleotides agree with TRBD2. The J segment lost 9 bases and the V segment lost 1 base, leaving 2 bases of the junction unmatched. The CDR3 consists of 14 residues. The CDR3 region is CASSLVAGGREQFF. As DNA, the CDR3 is TGTGCCAGCAGTTTAGTAGCGGGAGGGCGTGAGCAGTTCTTC.

This clonotype ranks as medium-sized. The chain joins TRBV20-1 to TRBJ2-3; 7 nucleotides align to TRBD2. The V gene's germline CDR1 is DFQATT and CDR2 SNEGSKA (reference sequence). V shed 6 bases and J 0 bases; nucleotides not matched to a gene: 9. The CDR3 contains 15 residues. As DNA, the CDR3 is TGCAGTGCATCCATAGCGGGCCCTAGCACAGATACGCAGTATTTT. Its translation: CSASIAGPSTDTQYF.

V usage is TRBV27 and J usage is TRBJ1-2; D is uncertain. V lost 6 bases and J lost 2, with 10 bases in between. CDR1 is MNHEY, CDR2 SMNVEV, per germline (reference sequence). The CDR3 loop spans 13 amino acids. The CDR3 loop reads CASRAHQNYGYTF. Here the CDR3 DNA reads TGTGCCAGCAGGGCACACCAGAACTATGGCTACACCTTC.

The chain joins TRBV7-9 to TRBJ1-6; D call uncertain. This CDR3 has 12 residues. The germline V gene encodes CDR1 SEHNR and CDR2 FQNEAQ (reference sequence). V was cut by 2 bases and J by 8 bases, with 4 bases left in between. The CDR3 reads CASSLRDSPLHF. CDR3 nucleotide sequence: TGTGCCAGCAGCTTAAGGGATTCACCCCTCCACTTT. The full variable domain, in which reference TRBV7-9 and TRBJ1-6 provide the parts outside the CDR3, is DTGVSQNPRHKITKRGQNVTFRCDPISEHNRLYWYRQTLGQGPEFLTYFQNEAQLEKSRLLSDRFSAERPKGSFSTLEIQRTEQGDSAMYLCASSLRDSPLHFGNGTRLTVT.